This T cell receptor (beta chain) was recovered during a study of vaccination and CD4 T cells after COVID-19. Study as a whole: The convalescents comprised six males and four females, two of them Hispanic.

Sequenced with the Oncomine TCR Beta short-read assay was DNA taken from cultured CD4+ T cells. Using its own MiXCR run on the PCR reads, TCRdb lists one record per CDR3 protein. The table includes about 14,000 distinct CDR3 sequences, less than 70% detected once. In the case of this clonotype: Its antigen is unidentified.

Overall study findings and caveats: Median SARS-CoV-2-reactive clonotype numbers went from about 20 to 38; this increase was not significant.

Described treatment: roughly 10-day PBMC culture with coronavirus spike peptide pools or control peptides (ViraFEST assay). Expansion of antigen-specific T cells with peptide pools by ViraFEST preceded sequencing of TCRs. The sample taken for sequencing was CD4+ T cells from blood, cultured in vitro. This receptor was identified in a human donor who had recovered from COVID-19.

In DNA form, the CDR3 reads TGCAGTGCTAGAGACCTAGCGGGGAAGCTCTCCTACAATGAGCAGTTCTTC. This codes for CSARDLAGKLSYNEQFF. The V gene is TRBV20-1, the J gene TRBJ2-1; 9 nucleotides agree with TRBD2. The ends lost 0 bases at V and 0 bases at J; junction bases unmatched: 6. This CDR3 has 17 amino acids. Germline assignment: CDR1 DFQATT and CDR2 SNEGSKA (reference sequence).